These T cell receptor beta chains were read from a single sample in a study of T-cell reconstitution after alpha-beta-depleted transplantation in children. TCRdb redid the calling of the PCR reads with MiXCR, one entry per CDR3 protein. The profile shows 450,000 to 600,000 distinct CDR3 sequences, over 9.5% of them singletons. Sequencing used PBMCs, obtained before TCRalphabeta/CD19-depleted stem cell transplant. These receptors all stem from a child between 2 and 9 years old with inherited bone marrow failure, due to receive a stem cell transplant. Each CDR3 is given with its conserved first and last residue. Fields, in order: V gene, clone size, J gene, D gene, CDR3 protein, CDR3 DNA. The D gene is left open where the match is weak. The size entry is marked missing in some rows and otherwise reads once, few, many or a size class.

TRBV5-1,few,TRBJ2-6,-,CASSFSGNPTGHPEAGANVLTF,TGCGCCAGCAGCTTCTCGGGTAATCCGACAGGACATCCCGAGGCTGGGGCCAACGTCCTGACTTTC
TRBV14,many,TRBJ1-6,-,CASSQSEGRLNSPLHF,TGTGCCAGCAGCCAAAGTGAGGGACGCCTAAATTCACCCCTCCACTTT
TRBV30,many,TRBJ1-2,-,CAWSYNGGYTF,TGTGCCTGGAGTTATAACGGCGGCTACACCTTC
TRBV7-8,-,TRBJ2-2,-,CASSLVRGSKNTGELFF,TGTGCCAGCAGCTTAGTCAGGGGCAGTAAGAACACCGGGGAGCTGTTTTTT
TRBV19,-,TRBJ2-4,-,CASSTPTGTLTKNIQYF,TGTGCCAGTAGTACACCGACAGGGACTCTTACCAAAAACATTCAGTACTTC
TRBV4-1,many,TRBJ2-7,-,CASSQDWVPYEQYF,TGCGCCAGCAGCCAAGATTGGGTCCCCTACGAGCAGTACTTC
TRBV19,many,TRBJ2-7,TRBD2,CASRTLAGGSYEQYF,TGTGCCAGTAGGACACTAGCGGGAGGTTCCTACGAGCAGTACTTC
TRBV6-1,few,TRBJ2-1,TRBD2,CASKKLAGGSSYNEQFF,TGTGCCAGCAAAAAATTAGCGGGAGGGAGCTCCTACAATGAGCAGTTCTTC
TRBV12-3/TRBV12-4,many,TRBJ2-7,-,CASSLGTLSYEQYF,TGTGCCAGCAGTTTGGGGACCTTAAGCTACGAGCAGTACTTC
TRBV5-1,many,TRBJ2-3,TRBD2,CASRLGTSGFADTQYF,TGCGCCAGCAGACTAGGGACTAGCGGATTCGCAGATACGCAGTATTTT
TRBV29-1,many,TRBJ1-4,TRBD1,CSVRGQEGDEKLFF,TGCAGCGTTCGGGGACAGGAAGGCGATGAAAAACTGTTTTTT
TRBV10-3,-,TRBJ1-3,-,CAIRNDSRDTIYF,TGTGCCATCAGGAACGACAGCCGCGACACCATATATTTT
TRBV7-9,few,TRBJ2-2,TRBD2,CASSLTSSGSRNGELFF,TGTGCCAGCAGCTTAACGTCTAGCGGGAGCAGAAACGGGGAGCTGTTTTTT
TRBV10-3,many,TRBJ2-1,TRBD2,CAISESRWAGEEANEQFF,TGTGCCATCAGTGAGTCGAGGTGGGCGGGAGAGGAGGCTAATGAGCAGTTCTTC
TRBV20-1,many,TRBJ2-1,TRBD2,CSASALSGTASYNEQFF,TGCAGTGCTAGCGCCCTTAGCGGGACCGCCTCCTACAATGAGCAGTTCTTC
TRBV12-3/TRBV12-4,many,TRBJ2-7,TRBD1,CASAAGGSYEQYF,TGTGCCAGCGCGGCAGGGGGCTCCTACGAGCAGTACTTC
TRBV5-1,many,TRBJ2-3,TRBD1,CASSPGGSGTDTQYF,TGCGCCAGCAGCCCAGGGGGAAGCGGCACAGATACGCAGTATTTT
TRBV5-1,many,TRBJ2-3,-,CASSLARGPDTQYF,TGCGCCAGCAGCTTGGCCCGGGGGCCAGATACGCAGTATTTT
TRBV9,many,TRBJ2-7,TRBD1,CASSVGQGAFEQYF,TGTGCCAGCAGCGTAGGACAGGGGGCTTTCGAGCAGTACTTC
TRBV7-9,few,TRBJ2-5,-,CASSIFRDTDQETQYF,TGTGCCAGCAGTATATTCCGGGACACCGACCAAGAGACCCAGTACTTC
TRBV29-1,many,TRBJ2-5,TRBD2,CSVEQTSGSLGGTQYF,TGCAGCGTTGAACAGACTAGCGGGAGCCTCGGGGGGACCCAGTACTTC
TRBV5-4,few,TRBJ1-2,TRBD1,CASIDEGQPYGYTF,TGTGCCAGCATCGATGAGGGACAGCCCTATGGCTACACCTTC
TRBV10-3,many,TRBJ2-3,-,CAISEGGHTDTQYF,TGTGCCATCAGTGAGGGTGGCCACACAGATACGCAGTATTTT
TRBV28,many,TRBJ1-1,-,CASTITGANTEAFF,TGTGCCAGCACAATTACGGGAGCCAACACTGAAGCTTTCTTT
TRBV5-6,many,TRBJ1-1,-,CASSLGQLTEAFF,TGTGCCAGCAGCTTGGGGCAGCTCACTGAAGCTTTCTTT
TRBV12-3/TRBV12-4,many,TRBJ2-7,TRBD2,CASSPIAGVTYEQYF,TGTGCCAGCAGTCCTATAGCGGGTGTCACCTACGAGCAGTACTTC
TRBV4-1,many,TRBJ2-1,TRBD1,CASSFAPGQGADEQFF,TGCGCCAGCAGCTTCGCTCCGGGACAGGGGGCAGATGAGCAGTTCTTC
TRBV20-1,few,TRBJ2-2,-,CSAIGGGNTGELFF,TGCAGTGCTATTGGAGGGGGTAACACCGGGGAGCTGTTTTTT
TRBV29-1,few,TRBJ2-2,-,CSVWTTGSVTTGELFF,TGCAGCGTATGGACAACCGGATCAGTAACCACCGGGGAGCTGTTTTTT